Below are 5 T cell receptor beta chains sequenced from a single sample in a study of blood T cell repertoires in COVID-19. Generated by immunoSEQ multiplex PCR, the TCRdb table keeps only in-frame clones and is missing some. The data contain about 260,000 clones, under 90% of them singletons. Sequenced sample: peripheral blood. These receptors were taken from a man in his 60s with acute or convalescent COVID-19.

This rearrangement joins TRBV19 to TRBJ2-5; 7 positions match TRBD2. Germline lookup yields CDR1 LNHDA and CDR2 SQIVND (reference sequence). V trimming: 7 bases; J trimming: 5 bases; junction bases outside the gene matches: 4. CDR3 length: 12 amino acids. The CDR3 region has the DNA TGTGCCAGTAACAGCGGGACGGAGACCCAGTACTTC. This codes for CASNSGTETQYF.

The rearrangement joins TRBV10-3 to TRBJ2-2, with TRBD2 identical over 7 bases. CDR3 size: 14 residues. J was trimmed by 4 bases and V by 7 bases; bases with no gene match: 6. Germline V gives CDR1 ENHRY, CDR2 SYGVKD. CDR3 sequence: CAIKGPGGTGELFF. For the CDR3, the DNA is TGTGCCATCAAAGGGCCGGGGGGCACCGGGGAGCTGTTTTTT.

The rearrangement uses TRBV4-1 and TRBJ2-5; 8 nucleotides align to TRBD2. The J segment lost 2 bases and the V segment lost 1 base, leaving 0 bases of the junction unmatched. The CDR3 contains 14 residues. The germline V gene has CDR1 MGHRA and CDR2 YSYEKL. CDR3 sequence (DNA): TGCGCCAGCAGCCAAGCGGGGGGGCAAGAGACCCAGTACTTC. Translated: CASSQAGGQETQYF.

This chain joins TRBV6-5 and TRBJ1-2; D perhaps matches TRBD1 (5 bases). The germline V and J ends were trimmed by 2 bases and 6 bases, with 10 bases remaining between them. This CDR3 has 13 residues. Germline V lookup: CDR1 MNHEY, CDR2 SVGAGI. The CDR3 sequence is CASSYQGGDGYTF. The CDR3 DNA is TGTGCCAGCAGTTACCAGGGCGGGGATGGCTACACCTTC.

This chain connects TRBV9 to TRBJ1-4; the D gene is possibly TRBD1 (5 bases). Deletions cut 3 bases from V and 7 bases from J, with 19 bases between. CDR1 is SGDLS and CDR2 is YYNGEE in the germline V gene. The CDR3 is 16 residues long. The CDR3 here is CASSAGHVGAGEKLFF. Written as DNA, the CDR3 is TGTGCCAGCAGCGCCGGGCATGTAGGGGCTGGTGAAAAACTGTTTTTT.